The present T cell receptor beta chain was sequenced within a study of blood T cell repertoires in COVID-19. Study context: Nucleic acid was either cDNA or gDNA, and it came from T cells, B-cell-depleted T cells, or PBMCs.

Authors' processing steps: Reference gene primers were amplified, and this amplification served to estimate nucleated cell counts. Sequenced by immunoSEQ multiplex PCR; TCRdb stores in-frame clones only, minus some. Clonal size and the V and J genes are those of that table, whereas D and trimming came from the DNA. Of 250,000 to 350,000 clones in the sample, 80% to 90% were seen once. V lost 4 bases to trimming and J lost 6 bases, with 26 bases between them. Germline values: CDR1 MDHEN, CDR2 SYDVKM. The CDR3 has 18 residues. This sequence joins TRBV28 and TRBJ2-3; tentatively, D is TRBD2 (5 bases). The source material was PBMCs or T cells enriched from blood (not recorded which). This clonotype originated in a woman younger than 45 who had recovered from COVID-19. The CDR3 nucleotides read TGTGCCAGCAGTTCTACATGGCGTATCGGGGATTTTAGCGATACGCAGTATTTT. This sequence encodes CASSSTWRIGDFSDTQYF. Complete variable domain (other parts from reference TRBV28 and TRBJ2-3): DVKVTQSSRYLVKRTGEKVFLECVQDMDHENMFWYRQDPGLGLRLIYFSYDVKMKEKGDIPEGYSVSREKKERFSLILESASTNQTSMYLCASSSTWRIGDFSDTQYFGPGTRLTVL.